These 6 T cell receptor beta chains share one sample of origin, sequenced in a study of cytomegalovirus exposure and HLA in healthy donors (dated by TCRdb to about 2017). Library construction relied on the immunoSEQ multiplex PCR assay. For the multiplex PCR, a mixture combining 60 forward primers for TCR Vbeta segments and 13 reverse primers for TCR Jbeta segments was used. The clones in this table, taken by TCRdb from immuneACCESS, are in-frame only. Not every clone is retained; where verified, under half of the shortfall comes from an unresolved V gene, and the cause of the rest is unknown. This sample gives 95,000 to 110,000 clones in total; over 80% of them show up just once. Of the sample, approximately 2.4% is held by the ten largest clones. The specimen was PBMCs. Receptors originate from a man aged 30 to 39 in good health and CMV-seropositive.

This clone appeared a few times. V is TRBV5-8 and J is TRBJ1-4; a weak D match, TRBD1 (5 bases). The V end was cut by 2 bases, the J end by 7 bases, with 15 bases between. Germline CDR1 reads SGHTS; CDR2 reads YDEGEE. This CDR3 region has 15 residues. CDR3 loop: CASSFFGGVSEKLFF. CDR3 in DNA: TGTGCCAGCAGCTTCTTCGGGGGAGTAAGTGAAAAACTGTTTTTT. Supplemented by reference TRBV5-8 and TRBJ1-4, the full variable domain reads EAGVTQSPTHLIKTRGQQATLRCSPISGHTSVYWYQQALGLGLQFLLWYDEGEERNRGNFPPRFSGRQFPNYSSELNVNALELEDSALYLCASSFFGGVSEKLFFGSGTQLSVL.

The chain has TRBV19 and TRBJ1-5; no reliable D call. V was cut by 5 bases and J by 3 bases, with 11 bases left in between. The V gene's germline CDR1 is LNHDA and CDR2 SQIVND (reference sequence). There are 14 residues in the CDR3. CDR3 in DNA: TGTGCCAGTAGTCTTCGGGGAGTCAATCAGCCCCAGCATTTT. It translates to CASSLRGVNQPQHF. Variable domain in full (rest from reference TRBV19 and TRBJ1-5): DGGITQSPKYLFRKEGQNVTLSCEQNLNHDAMYWYRQDPGQGLRLIYYSQIVNDFQKGDIAEGYSVSREKKESFPLTVTSAQKNPTAFYLCASSLRGVNQPQHFGDGTRLSIL.

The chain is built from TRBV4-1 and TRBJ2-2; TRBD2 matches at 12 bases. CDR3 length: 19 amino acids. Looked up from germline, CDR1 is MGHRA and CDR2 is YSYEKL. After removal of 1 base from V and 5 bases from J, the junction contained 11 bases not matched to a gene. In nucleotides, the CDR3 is TGCGCCAGCAGCCAAGCGGCTAGCGGGGGGGCCACGGGGACCGGGGAGCTGTTTTTT. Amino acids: CASSQAASGGATGTGELFF.

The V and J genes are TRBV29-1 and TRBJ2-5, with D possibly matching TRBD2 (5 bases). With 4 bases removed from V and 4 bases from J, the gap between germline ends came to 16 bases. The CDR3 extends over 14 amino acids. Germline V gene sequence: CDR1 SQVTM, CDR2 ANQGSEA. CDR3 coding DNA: TGCAGCGTTGTAAGGGTCGGGGTGGGAGAGACCCAGTACTTC. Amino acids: CSVVRVGVGETQYF.

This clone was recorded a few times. As DNA, the CDR3 is TGTGCCTCCAGGACAGAAAATAATTCACCCCTCCACTTT. Translating it yields CASRTENNSPLHF. The chain uses TRBV2 and TRBJ1-6; tentatively, D is TRBD1 (6 bases). Germline assignment: CDR1 SNHLY and CDR2 FYNNEI. The CDR3 extends over 13 amino acids. V gave up 11 bases and J gave up 5 bases, with 13 bases separating them.

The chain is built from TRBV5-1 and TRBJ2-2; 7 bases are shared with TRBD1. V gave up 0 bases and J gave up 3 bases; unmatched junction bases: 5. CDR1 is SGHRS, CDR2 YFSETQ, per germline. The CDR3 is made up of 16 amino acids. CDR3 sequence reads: CASSLGDREDTGELFF. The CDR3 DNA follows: TGCGCCAGCAGCTTGGGGGACAGAGAGGACACCGGGGAGCTGTTTTTT.